Following are 32 T cell receptor beta chains from one sample sequenced in a study of radiotherapy plus CTLA-4 blockade in lung cancer. Measured with immunoSEQ multiplex PCR; TCRdb has only the in-frame clones, and not every one. The sample shows 64,000 or so clones, 65% to 80% of them seen only once. Sequencing was performed on peripheral blood, taken from a patient treated with radiotherapy plus ipilimumab. Receptor source: a human donor with non-small cell lung cancer whose response to radiotherapy plus ipilimumab could not be evaluated.

V gene TRBV12-1 combines with J gene TRBJ2-5; TRBD2 was called by the table and not checked on the DNA. TRBV12-1 is a known pseudogene. The CDR3 has 15 amino acids. As DNA, the CDR3 is TGTGCCAGCAGCGCAGGACTAGCGGGAGTAGAGACCCAGTACTTC. Translation: CASSAGLAGVETQYF.

CDR3 loop: CASSLGARETQYF. The CDR3 DNA reads TGCGCCAGCAGCTTAGGGGCGCGGGAGACCCAGTACTTC. This chain links TRBV5-1 with TRBJ2-5, with D possibly being TRBD1 (5 bases). Germline V gene sequence: CDR1 SGHRS, CDR2 YFSETQ. V was shortened by 2 bases and J by 5 bases, with 10 bases between the two germline ends. CDR3 length: 13 amino acids.

V and J are TRBV7-2 and TRBJ1-3, with D possibly being TRBD1 (6 bases). CDR3 length: 14 residues. The V end lost 5 bases, the J end lost 2 bases, and 10 bases lay between the germline ends. Germline CDR1 and CDR2: SGHTA and FQGNSA. CDR3 loop: CASSRQEAGNTIYF. CDR3 nucleotides: TGTGCCAGCAGCCGACAGGAGGCTGGAAACACCATATATTTT.

This CDR3 is CASRTGTGEKLFF. CDR3 coding DNA: TGTGCCAGCAGAACCGGGACAGGGGAAAAACTGTTTTTT. The genes are TRBV6-1 and TRBJ1-4; 9 bases match TRBD1. This CDR3 comprises 13 residues. V lost 6 bases, J lost 8 bases, and 4 bases stayed unmatched. Germline loops: CDR1 MNHNS, CDR2 SASEGT.

The chain employs TRBV7-3 and TRBJ2-7, with 10 bases aligning to TRBD2. V gave up 6 bases and J gave up 5 bases; unmatched junction bases: 13. The CDR3 runs 16 residues. The germline gives CDR1 SGHTA, CDR2 FQGTGA. CDR3 nucleotide sequence: TGTGCCAGCAGTCCCACCCCCACTAGCGGGAACCACGAGCAGTACTTC. Protein product: CASSPTPTSGNHEQYF. Looking up the rest from reference TRBV7-3 and TRBJ2-7 gives the full variable domain: GAGVSQTPSNKVTEKGKYVELRCDPISGHTALYWYRQSLGQGPEFLIYFQGTGAADDSGLPNDRFFAVRPEGSVSTLKIQRTERGDSAVYLCASSPTPTSGNHEQYFGPGTRLTVT.

The gene calls are TRBV5-3 and TRBJ2-7, with D possibly being TRBD2 (6 bases). TRBV5-3 is an ORF, with its function uncertain. CDR3 length: 15 amino acids. V gave up 3 bases and J gave up 4 bases, with 17 bases separating them. In DNA, the CDR3 is TGTGCCAGAAGCTCCCACTATTCGGGGGAGTACGAGCAGTACTTC. Amino acids: CARSSHYSGEYEQYF.

The chain couples TRBV5-1 to TRBJ2-3; D not certain. Germline V gene data show CDR1 as SGHRS and CDR2 as YFSETQ. There are 16 residues in the CDR3. Trimming cost V 3 bases and J 4 bases, with 18 bases left between them. CDR3 loop: CASSSLHQKLPDTQYF. The CDR3 region has the DNA TGCGCCAGCAGCTCACTACACCAAAAACTCCCAGATACGCAGTATTTT.

This clone has a handful of counts. V usage is TRBV18 and J usage is TRBJ2-1; 8 nucleotides agree with TRBD2. The germline V gene encodes CDR1 KGHSH and CDR2 LQKENI. The V gene end was trimmed by 0 bases and the J gene end by 8 bases; junction bases not matched to a gene: 3. The CDR3 contains 14 residues. The CDR3 sequence is CASSPPGLVDEQFF. The CDR3 bases are TGTGCCAGCTCACCACCGGGACTAGTGGATGAGCAGTTCTTC. The whole variable domain, remainder taken from reference TRBV18 and TRBJ2-1, is NAGVMQNPRHLVRRRGQEARLRCSPMKGHSHVYWYRQLPEEGLKFMVYLQKENIIDESGMPKERFSAEFPKEGPSILRIQQVVRGDSAAYFCASSPPGLVDEQFFGPGTRLTVL.

This clone occurred once. The chain carries TRBV27 and TRBJ1-3; D is unclear. This CDR3 is built from 14 residues. CDR1 is MNHEY and CDR2 is SMNVEV in the germline V gene (reference sequence). Trimming took off 1 base at V and 7 bases at J, with 11 bases between the two ends. The chain's CDR3 is CASSLYFGENTIYF. As DNA, the CDR3 is TGTGCCAGCAGTTTATACTTTGGGGAGAACACCATATATTTT.

J is TRBJ2-1 and V is TRBV4-1; 14 nucleotides align to TRBD2. CDR3 length equals 18 residues. Germline V gene data show CDR1 as MGHRA and CDR2 as YSYEKL. V trimming: 1 base; J trimming: 4 bases; junction bases outside the gene matches: 6. The CDR3 spells CASSQGRTSGGLYNEQFF. The DNA for the CDR3 is TGCGCCAGCAGCCAAGGTAGGACTAGCGGGGGGCTATACAATGAGCAGTTCTTC.

About this clone itself: The junction shows a germline mismatch at one end, possibly a read error. The CDR3 DNA reads as TGTGCCTGGAGTGTACTGTTGTCAGGGGTGAAGACTGAAGCTTTCTTT. Translating it yields CAWSVLLSGVKTEAFF. The gene calls are TRBV30 and TRBJ1-1, with a possible D match to TRBD1 (6 bases). Germline lookup yields CDR1 GTSNPN and CDR2 SVGIG (reference sequence). The CDR3 has 16 amino acids.

The V and J genes are TRBV2 and TRBJ2-1; the match to TRBD1 covers 7 bases. The CDR3 has 16 amino acids. V was clipped by 5 bases and J by 3 bases; unmatched bases: 10. CDR1 and CDR2 (germline): SNHLY, FYNNEI. As DNA, the CDR3 is TGTGCCAGCAGTTACACAGGGGAGCGTTACTACAATGAGCAGTTCTTC. Translation gives CASSYTGERYYNEQFF.

The chain recombines TRBV4-3 with TRBJ2-3; D call uncertain. V gave up 0 bases and J gave up 4 bases, with 8 bases separating them. Germline assignment: CDR1 LGHNA and CDR2 YSLEER. The CDR3 length is 14 residues. The CDR3 is CASSQDRSADTQYF. The CDR3 DNA sequence: TGCGCCAGCAGCCAAGATAGGAGTGCAGATACGCAGTATTTT.

The chain links TRBV4-1 to TRBJ2-2; D not certain. The CDR3 sequence is 13 residues long. Trimming removed 6 bases from V and 1 base from J, with 6 bases in between. Germline V gives CDR1 MGHRA, CDR2 YSYEKL. In DNA, the CDR3 is TGCGCCAGCAGGGGCCAGAACACCGGGGAGCTGTTTTTT. Encoded protein: CASRGQNTGELFF.

V and J are TRBV25-1 and TRBJ1-2; 8 bases match TRBD1. The V segment lost 4 bases and the J segment 2 bases; nucleotides outside the gene matches: 12. Germline V gives CDR1 MGHDK, CDR2 SYGVNS. The CDR3 is made up of 17 amino acids. CDR3 residues: CASSVGATGVDNYGYTF. The CDR3 nucleotides are TGTGCCAGCAGTGTCGGGGCGACAGGGGTGGACAACTATGGCTACACCTTC.

This clone appeared a few times. V and J are TRBV12-5 and TRBJ2-1; TRBD2 aligns across 10 bases. The CDR3 has 16 residues. In germline, CDR1 is LGHNT, CDR2 FRNRAP. V lost 3 bases, J lost 0 bases, and 2 bases stayed unmatched. CDR3 DNA: TGTGCTAGTGGTTTAGCTAGCGGGAGCTCCTACAATGAGCAGTTCTTC. Amino acid sequence: CASGLASGSSYNEQFF.

The chain uses TRBV6-5 and TRBJ1-2; D not certain. Trimming shortened V by 2 bases and J by 6 bases, and 4 bases separated the two germline ends. CDR1 is MNHEY, CDR2 SVGAGI, per germline. The CDR3 is 11 amino acids. CDR3 in DNA: TGTGCCAGCAGTTACAGCCATGGCTACACCTTC. As protein: CASSYSHGYTF.

This clone was counted a single time. This chain connects TRBV23-1 to TRBJ2-7; 7 bases line up with TRBD1. TRBV23-1 is recorded as an ORF, its role being uncertain. CDR3 length equals 12 residues. Trimming removed 3 bases from V and 5 bases from J; junction bases left unmatched: 1. The CDR3 coding sequence is TGCGCCAGCAGTCACACAGGGGACGAGCAGTACTTC. This codes for CASSHTGDEQYF.

The chain is built from TRBV7-2 and TRBJ2-1; 15 positions match TRBD2. The ends lost 1 base at V and 10 bases at J; junction bases unmatched: 14. The CDR3 loop spans 19 amino acids. In germline, CDR1 is SGHTA, CDR2 FQGNSA. In nucleotides, the CDR3 is TGTGCCAGCAGCTTAGTTCTTGCGGGACTAGCGGGGGGATTCAAAGAGCAGTTCTTC. This sequence encodes CASSLVLAGLAGGFKEQFF.

The gene calls are TRBV2 and TRBJ2-3; TRBD2 aligns across 12 bases. Trimming cost V 6 bases and J 10 bases; bases outside gene matches: 11. Germline CDR1 and CDR2: SNHLY and FYNNEI. There are 15 residues in the CDR3. CDR3 residues: CASRRLAGAGSAQYF. As DNA, the CDR3 is TGTGCCAGCAGAAGACTAGCGGGGGCCGGTTCAGCGCAGTATTTT. Full variable domain (outside the CDR3, taken from reference TRBV2 and TRBJ2-3): EPEVTQTPSHQVTQMGQEVILRCVPISNHLYFYWYRQILGQKVEFLVSFYNNEISEKSEIFDDQFSVERPDGSNFTLKIRSTKLEDSAMYFCASRRLAGAGSAQYFGPGTRLTVL.

Turning to this clone: Other DNA sequences in this sample translate to the same CDR3. This chain uses TRBV4-3 with TRBJ2-1, with D uncertain. The V gene's germline CDR1 is LGHNA and CDR2 YSLEER. V lost 0 bases and J lost 7, with 7 bases in between. The CDR3 sequence is 13 residues long. The CDR3 coding sequence is TGCGCCAGCAGCCAAGATTATCTGAATGAGCAGTTCTTC. Its protein product is CASSQDYLNEQFF.

The rearrangement joins TRBV2 to TRBJ2-3, with 9 positions matching TRBD2. The CDR3 sequence is 15 residues long. Germline V gene sequence: CDR1 SNHLY, CDR2 FYNNEI. Unmatched junction bases numbered 3, after V lost 4 bases and J lost 1 base. This CDR3 is CASSGGRGRTDTQYF. In nucleotides, the CDR3 is TGTGCCAGCAGTGGCGGGAGGGGGCGCACAGATACGCAGTATTTT. Drawing the rest from reference TRBV2 and TRBJ2-3, the complete variable domain is EPEVTQTPSHQVTQMGQEVILRCVPISNHLYFYWYRQILGQKVEFLVSFYNNEISEKSEIFDDQFSVERPDGSNFTLKIRSTKLEDSAMYFCASSGGRGRTDTQYFGPGTRLTVL.

J is TRBJ2-1 and V is TRBV9, with D perhaps matching TRBD2 (5 bases). The CDR3 is made up of 15 amino acids. Germline V gene lookup returns CDR1 SGDLS and CDR2 YYNGEE. With 7 bases removed from V and 7 bases from J, the gap between germline ends came to 21 bases. The CDR3 spells CASGMRVFGRNEQFF. For the CDR3, the DNA is TGTGCCAGCGGCATGAGGGTTTTTGGTCGGAATGAGCAGTTCTTC.

The genes are TRBV5-1 and TRBJ2-3; D unresolved. The V gene's germline CDR1 is SGHRS and CDR2 YFSETQ. Trimming left V 4 bases short and J 0 bases short, with 15 bases between. The CDR3 loop spans 16 amino acids. CDR3 sequence (DNA): TGCGCCAGCAGCAACCTCCCCAGAACAAGCACAGATACGCAGTATTTT. Amino acid sequence: CASSNLPRTSTDTQYF.

This clone was seen a few times. This chain joins TRBV6-5 and TRBJ1-3; 7 positions match TRBD1. The CDR3 length is 16 residues. J lost 2 bases, V lost 4 bases, and 8 bases had no gene match. Germline values: CDR1 MNHEY, CDR2 SVGAGI. Here the CDR3 reads CASSSLQGSTGNTIYF. The CDR3 bases are TGTGCCAGCAGTTCCCTACAGGGGAGCACTGGAAACACCATATATTTT.

This clone was detected only a few times. The chain carries TRBV18 and TRBJ1-3; 12 nucleotides agree with TRBD1. V trimming: 5 bases; J trimming: 2 bases; junction bases outside the gene matches: 7. The CDR3 has 17 residues. Germline V CDR1 and CDR2: KGHSH, LQKENI. CDR3 amino acids: CASSGGTGGLAGNTIYF. CDR3 nucleotides: TGTGCCAGCTCAGGCGGGACAGGGGGCCTGGCTGGAAACACCATATATTTT.

The chain has TRBV27 and TRBJ2-3; 8 bases map to TRBD2. Germline CDR1 is MNHEY and CDR2 is SMNVEV (reference sequence). CDR3 length: 18 residues. V lost 1 base to trimming and J lost 2 bases; unmatched junction nucleotides: 11. Here the CDR3 reads CASSLWIGAGVNTDTQYF. The CDR3 DNA follows: TGTGCCAGCAGTTTATGGATCGGAGCGGGGGTGAACACAGATACGCAGTATTTT.

This chain links TRBV2 with TRBJ1-5; D is possibly TRBD1 (6 bases). The germline gives CDR1 SNHLY, CDR2 FYNNEI. This CDR3 comprises 16 residues. V lost 4 bases, J lost 1 base, and 14 bases lay in between. CDR3 DNA: TGTGCCAGCAGTGGGCAACCCCAGGGGAGCAATCAGCCCCAGCATTTT. Translating it yields CASSGQPQGSNQPQHF. The full variable domain, rest sourced from reference TRBV2 and TRBJ1-5, is EPEVTQTPSHQVTQMGQEVILRCVPISNHLYFYWYRQILGQKVEFLVSFYNNEISEKSEIFDDQFSVERPDGSNFTLKIRSTKLEDSAMYFCASSGQPQGSNQPQHFGDGTRLSIL.

The rearrangement joins TRBV11-3 to TRBJ1-4; D remains unclear. Per the germline V gene, CDR1 is SGHNT and CDR2 is YENEEA. The CDR3 length is 15 residues. With 4 bases removed from V and 0 bases from J, the gap between germline ends came to 9 bases. The CDR3, as DNA: TGTGCCAGCAGCTCCGGGAGTTCAACTAATGAAAAACTGTTTTTT. Protein: CASSSGSSTNEKLFF.

The chain carries TRBV15 and TRBJ2-1; D might be TRBD2 (6 bases). This CDR3 region has 14 residues. Germline V gives CDR1 LNHNV, CDR2 YYDKDF (reference sequence). Trimming took off 4 bases at V and 9 bases at J, with 16 bases between the two ends. CDR3 in DNA: TGTGCCACCAGCAATAGGCGGGAAGGGGTTGAGCAGTTCTTC. This sequence encodes CATSNRREGVEQFF.

The rearrangement uses TRBV11-2 and TRBJ2-2; 11 bases line up with TRBD1. CDR1 is SGHAT, CDR2 FQNNGV, per germline. The CDR3 has 16 residues. With V trimmed by 7 bases and J by 4 bases, 8 bases remained unmatched. CDR3 amino acids: CASTTAGTGGTGELFF. Here the CDR3 DNA reads TGTGCCAGCACCACCGCCGGGACAGGGGGCACCGGGGAGCTGTTTTTT.

This clone was seen just once. As DNA, the CDR3 is TGCGCCAGCAGCCAAGAAGTAACAGAAAATGAAAAACTGTTTTTT. It translates to CASSQEVTENEKLFF. This chain connects TRBV4-1 to TRBJ1-4; D is ambiguous. V lost 0 bases, J lost 5 bases, and 10 bases lay in between. This CDR3 contains 15 residues. Germline V gene lookup returns CDR1 MGHRA and CDR2 YSYEKL.